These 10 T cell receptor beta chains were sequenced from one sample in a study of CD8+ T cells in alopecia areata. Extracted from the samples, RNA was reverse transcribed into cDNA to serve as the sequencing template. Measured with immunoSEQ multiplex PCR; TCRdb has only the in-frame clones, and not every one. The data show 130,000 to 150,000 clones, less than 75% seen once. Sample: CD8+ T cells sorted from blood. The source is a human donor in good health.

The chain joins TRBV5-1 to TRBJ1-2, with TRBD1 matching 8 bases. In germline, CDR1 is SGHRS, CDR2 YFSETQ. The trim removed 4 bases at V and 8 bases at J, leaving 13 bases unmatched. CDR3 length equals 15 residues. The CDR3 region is CASSLPPDRVDGYTF. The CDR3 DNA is TGCGCCAGCAGCCTTCCCCCGGACAGGGTAGACGGCTACACCTTC.

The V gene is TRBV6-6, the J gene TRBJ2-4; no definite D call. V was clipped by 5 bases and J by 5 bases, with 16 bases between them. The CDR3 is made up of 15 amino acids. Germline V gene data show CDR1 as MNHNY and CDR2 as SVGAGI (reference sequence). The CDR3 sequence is CASSLFRPGENIQYF. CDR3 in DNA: TGTGCCAGCAGTCTATTTAGACCCGGAGAAAACATTCAGTACTTC.

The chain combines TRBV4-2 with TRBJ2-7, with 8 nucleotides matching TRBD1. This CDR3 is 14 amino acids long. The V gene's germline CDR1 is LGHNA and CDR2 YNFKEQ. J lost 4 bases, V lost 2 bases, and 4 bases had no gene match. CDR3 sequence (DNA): TGTGCCAGCAGCCAAAGGACAGGGAGGTACGAGCAGTACTTC. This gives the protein CASSQRTGRYEQYF.

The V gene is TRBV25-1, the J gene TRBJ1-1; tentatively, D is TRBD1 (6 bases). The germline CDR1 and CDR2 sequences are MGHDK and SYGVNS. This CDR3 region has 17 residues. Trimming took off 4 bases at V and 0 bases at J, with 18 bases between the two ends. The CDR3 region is CASSVREGVPMNTEAFF. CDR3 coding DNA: TGTGCCAGCAGTGTTCGGGAGGGGGTTCCGATGAACACTGAAGCTTTCTTT.

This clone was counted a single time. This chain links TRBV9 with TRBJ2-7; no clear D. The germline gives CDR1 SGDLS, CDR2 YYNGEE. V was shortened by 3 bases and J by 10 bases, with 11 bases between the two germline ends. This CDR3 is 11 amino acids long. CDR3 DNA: TGTGCCAGCAGCGATCCCCCCTACCAGTACTTC. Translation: CASSDPPYQYF.

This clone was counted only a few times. CDR3 sequence (DNA): TGCAGCGTGGCTAGCGGGAGGGCTCTCTATGAGCAGTTCTTC. Protein sequence: CSVASGRALYEQFF. The V call is TRBV29-1, the J call TRBJ2-1; TRBD2 matches at 12 bases. V lost 6 bases, J lost 8 bases, and 8 bases stayed unmatched. Germline V gives CDR1 SQVTM, CDR2 ANQGSEA. The length of the CDR3 is 14 residues.

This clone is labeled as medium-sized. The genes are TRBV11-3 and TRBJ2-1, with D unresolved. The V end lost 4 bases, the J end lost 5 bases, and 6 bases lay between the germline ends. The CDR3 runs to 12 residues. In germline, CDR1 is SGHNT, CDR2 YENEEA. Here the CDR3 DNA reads TGTGCCAGCAGCTCGTGGAACAATGAGCAGTTCTTC. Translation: CASSSWNNEQFF. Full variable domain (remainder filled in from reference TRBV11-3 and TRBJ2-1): EAGVVQSPRYKIIEKKQPVAFWCNPISGHNTLYWYLQNLGQGPELLIRYENEEAVDDSQLPKDRFSAERLKGVDSTLKIQPAELGDSAVYLCASSSWNNEQFFGPGTRLTVL.

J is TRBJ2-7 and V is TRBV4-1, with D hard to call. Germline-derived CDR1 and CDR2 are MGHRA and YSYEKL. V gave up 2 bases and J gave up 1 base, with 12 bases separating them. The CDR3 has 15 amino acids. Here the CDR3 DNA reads TGCGCCAGCAGCCAATCCCTCAAACCTTCCTACGAGCAGTACTTC. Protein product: CASSQSLKPSYEQYF.

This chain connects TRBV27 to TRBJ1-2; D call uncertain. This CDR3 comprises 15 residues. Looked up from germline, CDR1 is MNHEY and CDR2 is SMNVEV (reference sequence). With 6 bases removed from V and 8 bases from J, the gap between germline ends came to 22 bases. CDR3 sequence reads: CASSPTHFALFGYTF. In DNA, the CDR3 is TGTGCCAGCAGCCCCACCCACTTCGCCCTTTTCGGCTACACCTTC.

CDR3 nucleotides: TGTGCCACCTCACTCGGCGAGGGGGCCTCGGAGGAGACCCAGTACTTC. It specifies CATSLGEGASEETQYF. The chain recombines TRBV15 with TRBJ2-5, with TRBD1 matching 7 bases. The germline gives CDR1 LNHNV, CDR2 YYDKDF (reference sequence). This CDR3 is 16 amino acids long. J gave up 5 bases and V 8 bases, and 17 bases lay outside the gene matches. Drawing the rest from reference TRBV15 and TRBJ2-5, the complete variable domain is DAMVIQNPRYQVTQFGKPVTLSCSQTLNHNVMYWYQQKSSQAPKLLFHYYDKDFNNEADTPDNFQSRRPNTSFCFLDIRSPGLGDTAMYLCATSLGEGASEETQYFGPGTRLLVL.